A single TCR beta chain is shown here with its context. Its antigen remains undetermined. One base away there is no much larger clone; base qualities are not given. The cohort consisted of more than 650 healthy bone marrow donors. Cohort members were all nominally healthy when sampled, although unrecorded immune exposures were likely present. The donor was CMV seronegative and was included in the group of a few hundred seronegative cohort members. A peripheral blood sample was collected from each donor, and TCR beta sequencing was performed on peripheral blood mononuclear cells. Genomic DNA extraction from the blood cell samples was performed with the Qiagen DNeasy Blood Extraction Kit. Receptors were amplified or captured by the immunoSEQ multiplex PCR assay. For the multiplex PCR, a mixture combining 60 forward primers for TCR Vbeta segments and 13 reverse primers for TCR Jbeta segments was used. A multiplex PCR assay on genomic DNA amplified the CDR3 region of rearranged TCR beta genes. The amplified TCR beta libraries were sequenced on the Illumina HiSeq System as 87-base-pair reads. Turning to the authors' computational methods: In a later analysis, around 80 million unique TCR beta chains were counted across the roughly 670 repertoires, and about 10 million of these chains were shared by at least two donors. A nearest-neighbor algorithm error-corrected the raw reads and collapsed the reads into unique sequences, merging closely related sequences to remove PCR and sequencing errors. CDR3 sequences were aligned to IMGT reference sequences to assign V, D and J gene segments. For a sequence to be retained, a match of at least six nucleotides was required to both a V gene segment and a J gene segment. A rearrangement was called productive if the CDR3 had no stop codons and remained in frame with V and J, and every other rearrangement was called non-productive. Following IMGT convention, CDR3 was defined as the stretch from the second conserved V-encoded cysteine up to the conserved J-encoded phenylalanine. Sequences without an unambiguous match to a single V gene segment were excluded from the earlier analysis of a few hundred of the donors. An earlier analysis of a few hundred of the donors called V segments functional above 56.7% productive rearrangements and segregating when the between-donor standard deviation exceeded 5%. A statistical classification framework was built to diagnose cytomegalovirus status from the catalog of TCR beta chain sequences. V and J gene assignment, in a later analysis, came from comparing TCR nucleotide sequences with IMGT/GENE-DB human TR gene sequences. A later analysis assigned CDR3 sequences and most-parsimonious VDJ recombination scenarios with the TCRdist pipeline. A later analysis defined each TCR beta chain by its CDR3 amino acid sequence plus V-gene family, and excluded reads lacking a unique V-gene family. In a later analysis, fewer than 600 highly shared, low-generation-probability nucleotide sequences were removed to address suspected cross-contamination and a sequencing artifact. For each public chain, a later analysis derived a clonal expansion index from normalized ranks of inferred template counts within each repertoire. In a later analysis, generation probabilities were computed using a VDJ recombination model fitted to out-of-frame rearrangements, and the results were checked against IGoR. A later analysis scored TCR-TCR, TCR-HLA and TCR-CMV co-occurrence with hypergeometric tests, applying a repertoire-size bias correction to TCR pairs. To estimate false discovery rates, a later analysis permuted the HLA or CMV assignments 20 times. A later analysis grouped co-occurring TCRs with DBSCAN, adding TCRdist sequence similarity when clustering within HLA-allele-positive subsets. Co-occurrence clustering excluded repertoires with fewer than 30,000 or more than 120,000 public chains, plus five with anomalous nucleotide sharing. TCRdb carries this immuneACCESS record with in-frame sequences only. Its versions omit some clonotypes, under half of them owing to an unresolved V gene in the studies checked, with the rest unexplained. The D gene and trimming were derived from the DNA, and the V and J assignments and clone size from that table. The sample data list about 64,000 clones, and less than 80% of these were observed just once. The top ten constitute more than 2.5% of the sample.

Trimming removed 1 base from V and 2 bases from J, leaving 11 bases between the germline ends. CDR1 and CDR2 (MDHEN, SYDVKM) derive from the germline V gene. From the cysteine through the phenylalanine, the CDR3 covers 15 amino acids. Of the read, only the CDR3 DNA is kept; its 45 bases are in frame from base 1. This entry is derived from a study of cytomegalovirus exposure and HLA in healthy donors (dated by TCRdb to between 2016 and 2019). With respect to the entire study: According to an earlier analysis of 587 of the donors, about 180 million T cells yielded 120 million or so unique TCR beta sequences and 250 to 350 Gb of sequence data. An early release covering roughly 600 HLA-typed donors comprised 300 to 350 gigabases of sequencing data and 85 million to 100 million unique TCR sequences. Among the approximately 400 genotyped donors, approximately 81% belonged to the genetic ancestry cluster associated with self-reported Caucasian donors. The study was designed to test whether signatures of past pathogen exposure could be identified by cataloging public T cell receptors. The T cell repertoires of about 700 subjects were profiled by immunosequencing and related to cytomegalovirus serostatus. Along with the approximately 700-subject first cohort, a separate validation cohort of around 110 different subjects was used. To predict cytomegalovirus infection status, the study brought together high-throughput TCR immunosequencing, statistical association of individual TCRs with disease status, and machine learning. A later analysis re-analyzed previously published TCR beta repertoires from 666 donors and added high-resolution HLA genotyping to study TCR occurrence patterns. Rather than drawing on any new phenotypic data, the later analysis identified candidate immune exposures from TCR beta sequences and the way those sequences occurred across donors. In an earlier analysis of several hundred of the donors, high-throughput TCR beta sequencing was used to judge whether each TCR beta V gene segment behaved as functional or pseudogenic. Donor age, sex, ethnicity and CMV serostatus were compiled alongside the repertoire data. Genome-wide SNP genotypes for about 60% of the 666 donors were used in a later genetic analysis, which treated that subset as a discovery cohort. All discovery cohort repertoires had been generated using a single sequencing platform. Both class I and class II loci were covered by HLA typing, at four-digit resolution. The number of typed donors differed by locus: roughly 629-630 for A, B, C, DRB1 and DQB1; approximately 520 for DQA1; 600 to 610 for DPA1; and about 470 for DPB1. Several DR-DQ haplotypes were treated as single units for association and clustering because of strong linkage in the cohort. On average, about 200,000 unique TCR beta nucleotide sequences were sequenced per donor among more than 350 genotyped donors of the cohort, with around 19% of those sequences being non-productive.

The paper's findings and limits, for the study overall: HLA typing was unavailable for some donors at each locus, so association tests used only the typed subset. In a later analysis, TCR association rates were found to vary across HLA loci, with the most associated TCRs seen for DRB1 alleles and the fewest for HLA-C alleles. According to a later analysis, most CMV-associated TCR beta chains appeared to be HLA-restricted, and the HLA associations seemed to be driven largely by CMV exposure. In a later genetic analysis, a missense DCLRE1C variant was associated with V-gene and J-gene trimming of TCR beta chains, and the association was replicated in an independent cohort. Correlated functional status among segregating V segments might be attributable to linkage disequilibrium, but an unknown experimental factor could not be ruled out. Strong co-occurrence of HLA alleles, especially DR and DQ, made assigning TCR associations to individual alleles difficult. In a later analysis, several top co-occurrence clusters were reported to appear linked to parvovirus B19, influenza, CMV and Epstein-Barr virus. A few of the identified cytomegalovirus-associated TCR beta chains were confirmed in vitro to be specific for cytomegalovirus antigens. According to the authors, the approach could potentially be generalized to other disease states and immunological phenotypes. The study listed 170 or so TCR beta chains as associated with cytomegalovirus. The 87-base-pair reads could not distinguish some IMGT-functional V segments, including TRBV6-2 and TRBV6-3, so those segments were excluded. In this cohort, only TCR beta chains were sequenced, and detectable features were limited by the absence of alpha or paired-chain data. A further reported finding was that TCR beta sequences accurately predicted the HLA-A and HLA-B alleles for most subjects in the first cohort. In a later analysis, HLA-associated TCR beta chains showed more clonal expansion and lower generation probabilities than non-associated chains that were equally common. In both the original and validation cohorts, the classifier was reported to diagnose cytomegalovirus status with high specificity and sensitivity. Specific HLA alleles were associated with roughly 17,000 TCR beta sequences at a false discovery rate of 0.05 in a later analysis. In an earlier analysis of some 540 of the donors, most TCR beta V segments appeared in productive rearrangements about 87% or about 30% of the time, broadly matching IMGT annotations. Most TCR sequences were observed very rarely across donors, whereas some public TCRs were present in many individuals. According to a later genetic analysis, donors in an Asian-associated ancestry cluster had fewer N-insertions in productive TCRs than the approximately 650-donor mean. Immune exposure information for the cohort was limited to CMV serostatus. Roughly uniform sequencing depth across donors was assumed in presence/absence analyses, although this assumption may not hold. A cluster of highly shared sequence variants was judged likely to represent a technical artifact of the sequencing pipeline. Because counts were too low, seventeen rarely observed V segments, including chromosome 9 orphons, were left out of the earlier analysis of several hundred of the donors.

The chain couples TRBV28 to TRBJ1-2; no D gene can be assigned with confidence. Sample: PBMCs. This TCR was sampled from a woman aged 50 to 60 in good health and CMV-seronegative. The DNA sequence reads TGTGCCAGCAGTTTATACCTACTCGGGAACTATGGCTACACCTTC. It specifies CASSLYLLGNYGYTF.